The 23 T cell receptor beta chains reported below all come from one sample, sequenced in a study of identical twins. MiXCR, applied by TCRdb to the 5' RACE reads, yields one record per CDR3 protein. The data hold some 660,000 distinct CDR3 sequences, with over 8.5% observed a single time. The sample was also reused in another study, on yellow fever vaccine responses in identical twins.

Sequencing was carried out using PBMCs. Source of these receptors: a young woman in good health.

The chain has TRBV20-1 and TRBJ2-3; D is possibly TRBD2 (5 bases). CDR3 length: 15 residues. The V and J ends lost 0 bases and 2 bases respectively, with 12 bases between them. The germline CDR1 and CDR2 sequences are DFQATT and SNEGSKA (reference sequence). The CDR3 nucleotides are TGCAGTGCTAGAGATCGGCTAGCAAACACAGATACGCAGTATTTT. It is translated as CSARDRLANTDTQYF.

This clonotype was counted ten times or more. J is TRBJ1-2 and V is TRBV20-1, with 9 bases that match TRBD1. The CDR3 has 14 amino acids. V shed 5 bases and J 4 bases; nucleotides not matched to a gene: 8. Looked up from germline, CDR1 is DFQATT and CDR2 is SNEGSKA (reference sequence). CDR3 in amino acids: CSAPGTGPRYGYTF. The CDR3 DNA follows: TGCAGTGCTCCCGGGACAGGGCCCCGCTATGGCTACACCTTC.

CDR3 sequence reads: CAISESTGSAKNIQYF. CDR3 sequence (DNA): TGTGCCATCAGTGAGTCGACAGGCTCGGCCAAAAACATTCAGTACTTC. The chain has TRBV10-3 and TRBJ2-4, with D possibly TRBD1 on 6 matching bases. V was clipped by 0 bases and J by 1 base, with 10 bases between them. There are 16 residues in the CDR3. The germline CDR1 and CDR2 sequences are ENHRY and SYGVKD.

This clonotype was counted ten times or more. The chain links TRBV29-1 to TRBJ1-4; D ambiguous. The CDR3 totals 14 residues. The V end lost 2 bases, the J end lost 7 bases, and 14 bases lay between the germline ends. Germline-derived CDR1 and CDR2 are SQVTM and ANQGSEA. CDR3 protein: CSVESGRSSEKLFF. CDR3 nucleotide sequence: TGCAGCGTTGAATCCGGGAGATCGAGTGAAAAACTGTTTTTT. Full variable domain (remainder filled in from reference TRBV29-1 and TRBJ1-4): SAVISQKPSRDICQRGTSLTIQCQVDSQVTMMFWYRQQPGQSLTLIATANQGSEATYESGFVIDKFPISRPNLTFSTLTVSNMSPEDSSIYLCSVESGRSSEKLFFGSGTQLSVL.

This clonotype turned up a few times. The chain carries TRBV6-1 and TRBJ2-3, with 9 positions matching TRBD1. The CDR3 covers 18 residues. Germline lookup yields CDR1 MNHNS and CDR2 SASEGT. Trimming cost V 4 bases and J 2 bases; bases outside gene matches: 13. This CDR3 is CASSALRLGTGLTDTQYF. CDR3 in DNA: TGTGCCAGCAGTGCCCTGCGTCTGGGGACAGGGCTCACAGATACGCAGTATTTT.

This chain connects TRBV3-1 to TRBJ2-2, with D hard to call. The CDR3 has 12 residues. Germline V CDR1 and CDR2: LGHDT, YNNKEL (reference sequence). Deletions cut 4 bases from V and 7 bases from J, with 7 bases between. The CDR3 DNA reads TGTGCCAGCAGCCCCTTCAGCGGGGAGCTGTTTTTT. This gives the protein CASSPFSGELFF.

This clonotype was seen a handful of times. The chain has TRBV6-2 or TRBV6-3 and TRBJ2-1, with D tentatively TRBD1 or TRBD2 (5 bases each). V was trimmed by 2 bases and J by 8 bases, leaving 19 bases between them. CDR1 MNHEY and CDR2 SVGEGT come from the germline V gene. The CDR3 covers 16 residues. The CDR3 sequence: CASSYRRDLVVDEQFF. CDR3 sequence (DNA): TGTGCCAGCAGTTACCGCCGGGACCTAGTAGTCGATGAGCAGTTCTTC.

This clonotype was seen only a few times. The chain recombines TRBV12-3 or TRBV12-4 with TRBJ2-5; D ambiguous. CDR3 length equals 13 residues. The V and J ends lost 5 bases and 1 base respectively, with 8 bases between them. CDR3 nucleotides: TGTGCCAGCAGTACCCCCGCCCAAGAGACCCAGTACTTC. It codes for CASSTPAQETQYF.

J is TRBJ2-3 and V is TRBV20-1; D perhaps matches TRBD1 (6 bases). The CDR3 totals 11 residues. Germline values: CDR1 DFQATT, CDR2 SNEGSKA (reference sequence). The CDR3 spells CSTGTPDTQYF. Here the CDR3 DNA reads TGCTCCACAGGGACGCCAGATACGCAGTATTTT.

This clonotype was detected ten times or more. The chain links TRBV6-2 or TRBV6-3 to TRBJ2-1, with TRBD2 matching over 9 bases. With V trimmed by 7 bases and J by 4 bases, 8 bases remained unmatched. Germline loops: CDR1 MNHEY, CDR2 SVGEGT. The CDR3 sequence is 15 residues long. The CDR3 nucleotides read TGTGCCAGCACCTCTAGCGGGGAAAAGTACAATGAGCAGTTCTTC. Protein sequence: CASTSSGEKYNEQFF.

A few counts support this clonotype. The V gene is TRBV7-3, the J gene TRBJ2-1; D is uncertain. The CDR3 extends over 15 amino acids. V was clipped by 2 bases and J by 6 bases, with 14 bases between them. Germline CDR1 is SGHTA and CDR2 is FQGTGA. CDR3: CASSLLSAFGNEQFF. CDR3 DNA sequence: TGTGCCAGCAGCTTACTATCGGCTTTTGGCAATGAGCAGTTCTTC.

At least ten counts were recorded for this clonotype. The chain couples TRBV4-2 to TRBJ2-7; D gene uncertain. V lost 0 bases to trimming and J lost 6 bases, with 18 bases between them. Germline V lookup: CDR1 LGHNA, CDR2 YNFKEQ. CDR3 length: 16 residues. The CDR3 DNA sequence: TGTGCCAGCAGCCAAGATGAAGGACGAGGTGTTGGCGAGCAGTACTTC. Translated: CASSQDEGRGVGEQYF.

This clonotype was seen repeatedly, ten times or more. V and J are TRBV25-1 and TRBJ2-3; D ambiguous. From germline, CDR1 is MGHDK and CDR2 SYGVNS. V was shortened by 1 base and J by 1 base, with 3 bases between the two germline ends. The CDR3 spans 13 residues. CDR3 region: CASSESGTDTQYF. The CDR3 DNA follows: TGTGCCAGCAGTGAATCGGGCACAGATACGCAGTATTTT.

In its sample, this clonotype was seen a few times. V usage is TRBV30 and J usage is TRBJ2-3; 8 nucleotides agree with TRBD1. The CDR3 loop spans 15 amino acids. After removal of 4 bases from V and 7 bases from J, the junction contained 13 bases not matched to a gene. CDR1 and CDR2 from the germline V gene are GTSNPN and SVGIG (reference sequence). CDR3 sequence: CAWTSRTGSRNTQYF. Here the CDR3 DNA reads TGTGCCTGGACCTCAAGGACAGGGTCCCGCAATACGCAGTATTTT.

V is TRBV2 and J is TRBJ2-2; TRBD1 is a possible D gene (6 bases). Germline V gene sequence: CDR1 SNHLY, CDR2 FYNNEI. The CDR3 is 16 amino acids. V lost 5 bases and J lost 1, with 14 bases in between. CDR3 sequence reads: CASSPTGLENTGELFF. The CDR3 nucleotides read TGTGCCAGCAGTCCAACAGGGTTAGAGAACACCGGGGAGCTGTTTTTT.

The sample holds many counts of this clonotype. The rearrangement joins TRBV28 to TRBJ2-7, with 13 bases identical to TRBD2. The CDR3 covers 16 residues. Per germline, CDR1 MDHEN and CDR2 SYDVKM. Trimming cost V 7 bases and J 2 bases; bases outside gene matches: 8. CDR3 in amino acids: CASTRTGTSGTYEQYF. The DNA of the CDR3 is TGTGCCAGCACCCGAACCGGGACTAGCGGGACCTACGAGCAGTACTTC.

This clonotype has a handful of counts. The V gene is TRBV5-1, the J gene TRBJ2-2; D gene uncertain. Trimming shortened V by 3 bases and J by 6 bases, and 9 bases separated the two germline ends. There are 13 residues in the CDR3. The germline gives CDR1 SGHRS, CDR2 YFSETQ. The CDR3 spells CASSSELSGELFF. Written as DNA, the CDR3 is TGCGCCAGCAGCTCGGAGTTGTCCGGGGAGCTGTTTTTT.

The chain joins TRBV12-1 to TRBJ2-1. TRBV12-1 is annotated as a pseudogene. The CDR3 has 11 residues. CDR3 DNA sequence: TGTGCCAGGCACCCATCCAATGAGCAGTTCTTC. Protein sequence: CARHPSNEQFF.

This clonotype was seen at least ten times. The chain recombines TRBV7-2 with TRBJ2-1, with 8 bases fitting TRBD1. The CDR3 has 20 residues. Unmatched junction bases numbered 17, after V lost 0 bases and J lost 4 bases. CDR1 is SGHTA and CDR2 is FQGNSA in the germline V gene. This CDR3 is CASSLAGTGNAHRGYNEQFF. The CDR3, as DNA: TGTGCCAGCAGCTTAGCGGGGACAGGCAATGCGCACAGGGGATACAATGAGCAGTTCTTC.

This clonotype occurred once. The CDR3 protein is CASRRFSGGPSYEQYF. DNA of the CDR3: TGTGCCAGCAGAAGGTTTAGCGGGGGACCCTCCTACGAGCAGTACTTC. The rearrangement links TRBV6-2 or TRBV6-3 to TRBJ2-7; TRBD2 matches at 9 bases. The CDR3 contains 16 residues. CDR1 and CDR2 (germline): MNHEY, SVGEGT. V trimming: 6 bases; J trimming: 0 bases; junction bases outside the gene matches: 9.

This clonotype has ten or more counts. The chain has TRBV12-3 or TRBV12-4 and TRBJ2-5; 7 nucleotides match TRBD1. J gave up 9 bases and V 4 bases, and 8 bases lay outside the gene matches. CDR3 length: 13 residues. The CDR3 coding sequence is TGTGCCAGCAGTTCCTTAGGGGGCGCGCCCCAGTACTTC. It translates to CASSSLGGAPQYF.

The CDR3 DNA reads as TGCAGTGCTAGATGGCTCGACAATGAGCAGTTCTTC. Its translation: CSARWLDNEQFF. The chain joins TRBV20-1 to TRBJ2-1; D is unclear. Deletions cut 2 bases from V and 5 bases from J, with 7 bases between. Looked up from germline, CDR1 is DFQATT and CDR2 is SNEGSKA (reference sequence). The CDR3 is 12 residues long.

There are a few counts of this clonotype. The rearrangement links TRBV5-1 to TRBJ2-7; D is perhaps TRBD1 or TRBD2 (6 bases each). The germline V gene has CDR1 SGHRS and CDR2 YFSETQ. Trimming took 2 bases from V and 2 from J, leaving 11 bases between them. This CDR3 contains 14 residues. The CDR3 here is CASSFRGPTYEQYF. Here the CDR3 DNA reads TGCGCCAGCAGCTTTCGGGGGCCGACCTACGAGCAGTACTTC.